The present T cell receptor (beta chain) was sequenced within a study of blood T cell repertoires in COVID-19. Trimming left V 10 bases short and J 8 bases short, with 14 bases between. The CDR3 loop spans 11 amino acids. Per the germline V gene, CDR1 is LGHDT and CDR2 is YNNKEL (reference sequence). Sequencing was performed with immunoSEQ multiplex PCR; in TCRdb, only in-frame clones are kept and a portion is missing. The table has more than 300,000 clones, around 89% seen once. The sequenced material came from PBMCs or T cells enriched from blood (not recorded which). The sequence was collected from a woman aged 18-29 years who had recovered from COVID-19. The chain combines TRBV3-1 (or the pseudogene TRBV3-2) with TRBJ1-2, with D tentatively TRBD1 (5 bases). The CDR3 is CATQGFAGYTF. In nucleotides, the CDR3 is TGTGCCACCCAGGGTTTTGCGGGCTACACCTTC.